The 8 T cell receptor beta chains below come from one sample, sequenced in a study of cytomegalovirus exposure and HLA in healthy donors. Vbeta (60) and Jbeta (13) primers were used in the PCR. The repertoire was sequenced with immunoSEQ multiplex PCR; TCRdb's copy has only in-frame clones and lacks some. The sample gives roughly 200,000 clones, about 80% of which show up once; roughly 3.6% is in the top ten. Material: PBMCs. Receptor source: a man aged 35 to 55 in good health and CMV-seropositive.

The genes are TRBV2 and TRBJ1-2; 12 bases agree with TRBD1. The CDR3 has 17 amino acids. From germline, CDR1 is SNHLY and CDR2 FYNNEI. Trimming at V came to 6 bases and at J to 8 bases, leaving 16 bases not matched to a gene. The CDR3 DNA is TGTGCCAGCAGACCCGGGACAGGGGGCGAAAGATCGCGGGGCTACACCTTC. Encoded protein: CASRPGTGGERSRGYTF.

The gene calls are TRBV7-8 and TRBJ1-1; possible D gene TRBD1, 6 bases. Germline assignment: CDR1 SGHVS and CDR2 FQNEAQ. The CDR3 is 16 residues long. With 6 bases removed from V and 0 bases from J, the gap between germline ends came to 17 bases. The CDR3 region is CASSMQMTGLNTEAFF. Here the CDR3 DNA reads TGTGCCAGCAGTATGCAGATGACAGGATTGAACACTGAAGCTTTCTTT.

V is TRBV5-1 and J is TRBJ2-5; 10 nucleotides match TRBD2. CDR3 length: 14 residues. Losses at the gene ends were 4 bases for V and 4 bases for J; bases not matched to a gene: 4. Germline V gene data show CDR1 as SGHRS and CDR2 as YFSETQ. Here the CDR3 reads CASSPGTSAETQYF. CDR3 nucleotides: TGCGCCAGCAGCCCCGGGACTAGCGCAGAGACCCAGTACTTC.

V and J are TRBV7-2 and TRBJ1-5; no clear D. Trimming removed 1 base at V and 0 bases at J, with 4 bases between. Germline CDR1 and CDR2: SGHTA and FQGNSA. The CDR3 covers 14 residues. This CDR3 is CASSLDYSNQPQHF. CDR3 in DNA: TGTGCCAGCAGCTTAGACTATAGCAATCAGCCCCAGCATTTT.

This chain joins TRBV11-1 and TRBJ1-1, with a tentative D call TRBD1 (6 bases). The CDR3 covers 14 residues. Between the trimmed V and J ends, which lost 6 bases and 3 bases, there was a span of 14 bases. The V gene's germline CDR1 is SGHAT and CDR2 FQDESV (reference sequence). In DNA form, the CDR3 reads TGTGCCAGCAGAGCTAACAGGGCCCACACTGAAGCTTTCTTT. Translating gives CASRANRAHTEAFF.

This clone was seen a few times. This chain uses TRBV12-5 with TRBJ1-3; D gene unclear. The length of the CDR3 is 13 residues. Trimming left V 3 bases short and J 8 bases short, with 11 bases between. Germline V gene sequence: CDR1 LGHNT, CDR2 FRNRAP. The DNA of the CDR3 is TGTGCTAGTGGTTTATCGGGAAGCGACACCATATATTTT. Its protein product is CASGLSGSDTIYF.

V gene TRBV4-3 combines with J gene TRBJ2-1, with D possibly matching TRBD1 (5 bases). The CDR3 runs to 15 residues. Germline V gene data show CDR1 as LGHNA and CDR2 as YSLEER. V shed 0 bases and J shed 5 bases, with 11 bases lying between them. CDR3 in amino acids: CASSQDSTGHNEQFF. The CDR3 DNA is TGCGCCAGCAGCCAAGATTCTACAGGACACAATGAGCAGTTCTTC.

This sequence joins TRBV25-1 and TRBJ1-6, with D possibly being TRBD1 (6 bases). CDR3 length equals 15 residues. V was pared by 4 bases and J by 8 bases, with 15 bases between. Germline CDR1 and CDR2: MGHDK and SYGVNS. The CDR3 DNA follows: TGTGCCAGCAGTGCAACCGGGAGGGGGTATTCACCCCTCCACTTT. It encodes CASSATGRGYSPLHF. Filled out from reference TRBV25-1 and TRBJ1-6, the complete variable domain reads EADIYQTPRYLVIGTGKKITLECSQTMGHDKMYWYQQDPGMELHLIHYSYGVNSTEKGDLSSESTVSRIRTEHFPLTLESARPSHTSQYLCASSATGRGYSPLHFGNGTRLTVT.